This passage covers 22 T cell receptor beta chains from one sample sequenced in a study of blood T cell repertoires in COVID-19. Clones were read by immunoSEQ multiplex PCR, and TCRdb kept only the in-frame ones, dropping some. The table lists 290,000 or so clones, approximately 92% of them singletons. The sample consisted of PBMCs or T cells enriched from blood (not recorded which). These receptors were obtained from a woman in her thirties who had recovered from COVID-19.

The V and J genes are TRBV5-1 and TRBJ2-5; 8 nucleotides align to TRBD2. Unmatched junction bases numbered 8, after V lost 5 bases and J lost 5 bases. Germline V gene data show CDR1 as SGHRS and CDR2 as YFSETQ. This CDR3 is built from 14 residues. CDR3 sequence: CASRSQAGAETQYF. The CDR3 DNA sequence: TGCGCCAGCAGGAGCCAAGCGGGGGCGGAGACCCAGTACTTC.

The chain combines TRBV5-4 with TRBJ2-7; D is ambiguous. The germline V and J ends were trimmed by 4 bases and 2 bases, with 4 bases remaining between them. This CDR3 has 11 amino acids. Germline lookup yields CDR1 SGHNT and CDR2 YYREEE (reference sequence). This CDR3 is CASSGPYEQYF. The CDR3 bases are TGTGCCAGCAGCGGGCCCTACGAGCAGTACTTC. Based on the CDR3 plus reference TRBV5-4 and TRBJ2-7, the full variable domain is ETGVTQSPTHLIKTRGQQVTLRCSSQSGHNTVSWYQQALGQGPQFIFQYYREEENGRGNFPPRFSGLQFPNYSSELNVNALELDDSALYLCASSGPYEQYFGPGTRLTVT.

The chain uses TRBV7-9 and TRBJ2-2; D possibly corresponds to TRBD2 (6 bases). Trimming shortened V by 2 bases and J by 6 bases, and 10 bases separated the two germline ends. CDR3 length: 14 amino acids. The germline CDR1 and CDR2 sequences are SEHNR and FQNEAQ (reference sequence). Here the CDR3 reads CASSLSWEAGELFF. The CDR3 DNA is TGTGCCAGCAGCTTAAGTTGGGAGGCCGGGGAGCTGTTTTTT.

This chain joins TRBV7-8 and TRBJ2-2, with a possible D match to TRBD2 (6 bases). The germline CDR1 and CDR2 sequences are SGHVS and FQNEAQ. V gave up 1 base and J gave up 3 bases, with 12 bases separating them. The CDR3 has 16 amino acids. CDR3 in amino acids: CASSLGGGTDTGELFF. The CDR3 DNA sequence: TGTGCCAGCAGCTTAGGAGGAGGGACGGACACCGGGGAGCTGTTTTTT.

The CDR3 nucleotides read TGTGCCAGTAGTAACGACAGGGGCCCCTACCAAGAGACCCAGTACTTC. This sequence encodes CASSNDRGPYQETQYF. The V gene is TRBV19, the J gene TRBJ2-5; TRBD1 matches 8 bases. CDR3 length equals 16 residues. The germline gives CDR1 LNHDA, CDR2 SQIVND (reference sequence). The ends lost 4 bases at V and 0 bases at J; junction bases unmatched: 7.

There are a few counts of this clone. The J gene is TRBJ1-2, the V gene TRBV19; perhaps TRBD1 as D (5 bases). V shed 10 bases and J shed 3 bases, with 15 bases lying between them. The CDR3 has 13 amino acids. The germline gives CDR1 LNHDA, CDR2 SQIVND (reference sequence). The CDR3 DNA reads as TGTGCCACCCGCGGCCAGGGCTACTATGGCTACACCTTC. Amino acids: CATRGQGYYGYTF. The full variable domain, with the rest looked up from reference TRBV19 and TRBJ1-2, is DGGITQSPKYLFRKEGQNVTLSCEQNLNHDAMYWYRQDPGQGLRLIYYSQIVNDFQKGDIAEGYSVSREKKESFPLTVTSAQKNPTAFYLCATRGQGYYGYTFGSGTRLTVV.

The chain combines TRBV2 with TRBJ2-5, with 9 nucleotides matching TRBD1. Germline V CDR1 and CDR2: SNHLY, FYNNEI. CDR3 length equals 14 residues. The V segment lost 7 bases and the J segment 4 bases; nucleotides outside the gene matches: 7. The chain's CDR3 is CASTTGTGSETQYF. DNA for the CDR3: TGTGCCAGCACCACCGGGACAGGGTCAGAGACCCAGTACTTC.

The chain uses TRBV28 and TRBJ1-5, with D perhaps matching TRBD1 (5 bases). This CDR3 has 15 amino acids. Germline V CDR1 and CDR2: MDHEN, SYDVKM. The V end was cut by 4 bases, the J end by 3 bases, with 13 bases between. The CDR3 here is CASSYTDSLNQPQHF. In nucleotides, the CDR3 is TGTGCCAGCAGTTACACTGACAGCCTCAATCAGCCCCAGCATTTT. The entire variable domain, with the rest obtained from reference TRBV28 and TRBJ1-5, is as follows: DVKVTQSSRYLVKRTGEKVFLECVQDMDHENMFWYRQDPGLGLRLIYFSYDVKMKEKGDIPEGYSVSREKKERFSLILESASTNQTSMYLCASSYTDSLNQPQHFGDGTRLSIL.

This clone was detected only a few times. The rearrangement joins TRBV18 to TRBJ2-7; no definite D call. Trimming removed 5 bases from V and 0 bases from J, with 11 bases in between. Germline CDR1 is KGHSH and CDR2 is LQKENI. The CDR3 contains 14 residues. As DNA, the CDR3 is TGTGCCAGCTCAAAGGTACAGAGCTCCTACGAGCAGTACTTC. This gives the protein CASSKVQSSYEQYF.

This rearrangement joins TRBV12-3 or TRBV12-4 to TRBJ1-4, with D possibly matching TRBD1 (5 bases). This CDR3 contains 13 residues. Trimming took off 5 bases at V and 10 bases at J, with 14 bases between the two ends. Here the CDR3 DNA reads TGTGCCAGCAGTCCAGATAGGGGAGGAAAACTGTTTTTT. Amino acids: CASSPDRGGKLFF.

The J gene is TRBJ1-2, the V gene TRBV12-3 or TRBV12-4; D unclear. The CDR3 covers 12 residues. The V end lost 6 bases, the J end lost 2 bases, and 7 bases lay between the germline ends. The chain's CDR3 is CASRTRNYGYTF. The CDR3 DNA reads as TGTGCCAGCAGGACACGAAACTATGGCTACACCTTC.

The J gene is TRBJ2-1, the V gene TRBV5-4, with TRBD1 identical over 9 bases. The CDR3 spans 16 residues. From germline, CDR1 is SGHNT and CDR2 YYREEE (reference sequence). After removal of 4 bases from V and 8 bases from J, the junction contained 13 bases not matched to a gene. CDR3 amino acids: CASSNFKLGQGHEQFF. The DNA for the CDR3 is TGTGCCAGCAGCAATTTTAAATTGGGACAGGGTCATGAGCAGTTCTTC.

The chain recombines TRBV27 with TRBJ2-1, with a tentative D call TRBD2 (6 bases). V was clipped by 2 bases and J by 6 bases, with 14 bases between them. CDR1 and CDR2 from the germline V gene are MNHEY and SMNVEV (reference sequence). This CDR3 has 15 amino acids. The CDR3 protein is CASSLRRDHVNEQFF. For the CDR3, the DNA is TGTGCCAGCAGTTTACGGCGGGACCACGTCAATGAGCAGTTCTTC.

V is TRBV6-5 and J is TRBJ2-1; D gene unclear. Trimming removed 0 bases at V and 7 bases at J, with 13 bases between. The CDR3 runs 15 residues. Germline-derived CDR1 and CDR2 are MNHEY and SVGAGI. CDR3 bases: TGTGCCAGCAGTTACTCCCCACCAAATCAGAATGAGCAGTTCTTC. Its translation is CASSYSPPNQNEQFF.

V gene TRBV7-8 combines with J gene TRBJ1-6; no clear D. The CDR3 has 14 residues. Germline CDR1 is SGHVS and CDR2 is FQNEAQ. V lost 2 bases, J lost 5 bases, and 7 bases lay in between. As DNA, the CDR3 is TGTGCCAGCAGCTTACGCACGGATAATTCACCCCTCCACTTT. This encodes CASSLRTDNSPLHF. Full variable domain (missing parts from reference TRBV7-8 and TRBJ1-6): GAGVSQSPRYKVAKRGQDVALRCDPISGHVSLFWYQQALGQGPEFLTYFQNEAQLDKSGLPSDRFFAERPEGSVSTLKIQRTQQEDSAVYLCASSLRTDNSPLHFGNGTRLTVT.

This clone was seen a single time. The rearrangement uses TRBV5-4 and TRBJ1-3; 10 bases line up with TRBD1. Germline V gene data show CDR1 as SGHNT and CDR2 as YYREEE (reference sequence). The V and J ends lost 5 bases and 4 bases, in that order; junction bases with no gene match: 15. The CDR3 consists of 18 residues. The CDR3 DNA reads TGTGCCAGCAGTAGTCCCGGGACAGGGGTTTTGGCGGGAAACACCATATATTTT. Its protein is CASSSPGTGVLAGNTIYF. Using reference TRBV5-4 and TRBJ1-3 for the parts outside the CDR3, the full variable domain is ETGVTQSPTHLIKTRGQQVTLRCSSQSGHNTVSWYQQALGQGPQFIFQYYREEENGRGNFPPRFSGLQFPNYSSELNVNALELDDSALYLCASSSPGTGVLAGNTIYFGEGSWLTVV.

V and J are TRBV11-2 and TRBJ2-1; 11 nucleotides agree with TRBD2. After removal of 4 bases from V and 5 bases from J, the junction contained 4 bases not matched to a gene. The CDR3 covers 15 residues. Germline V CDR1 and CDR2: SGHAT, FQNNGV. The CDR3 DNA is TGTGCCAGCAGCTGGGGACTAGCGGCGAACAATGAGCAGTTCTTC. It yields the protein CASSWGLAANNEQFF. Variable domain in full (rest from reference TRBV11-2 and TRBJ2-1): EAGVAQSPRYKIIEKRQSVAFWCNPISGHATLYWYQQILGQGPKLLIQFQNNGVVDDSQLPKDRFSAERLKGVDSTLKIQPAKLEDSAVYLCASSWGLAANNEQFFGPGTRLTVL.

This chain uses TRBV19 with TRBJ2-3, with D maybe TRBD1 (5 bases). V dropped 3 bases and J dropped 3 bases, with 13 bases sitting between them. The CDR3 contains 15 residues. Per germline, CDR1 LNHDA and CDR2 SQIVND (reference sequence). The DNA of the CDR3 is TGTGCCAGTAGTATTGCAGGGTCAGGGACAGATACGCAGTATTTT. Its translation is CASSIAGSGTDTQYF. Full variable domain (rest looked up from reference TRBV19 and TRBJ2-3): DGGITQSPKYLFRKEGQNVTLSCEQNLNHDAMYWYRQDPGQGLRLIYYSQIVNDFQKGDIAEGYSVSREKKESFPLTVTSAQKNPTAFYLCASSIAGSGTDTQYFGPGTRLTVL.

The chain uses TRBV11-2 and TRBJ1-4; the match to TRBD1 covers 8 bases. Germline-derived CDR1 and CDR2 are SGHAT and FQNNGV. There are 16 residues in the CDR3. Trimming removed 8 bases from V and 8 bases from J; junction bases left unmatched: 16. The CDR3 region has the DNA TGTGCCAGCGCAGGGGCCTCGGGACAGGACAAGGAAAAACTGTTTTTT. This translates into CASAGASGQDKEKLFF.

This clone was recorded once. This chain joins TRBV5-5 and TRBJ1-2, with 8 bases aligning to TRBD1. This CDR3 has 15 amino acids. V lost 4 bases, J lost 3 bases, and 8 bases stayed unmatched. The germline CDR1 and CDR2 sequences are SGHKS and YYEKEE (reference sequence). In DNA, the CDR3 is TGTGCCAGCAGCAAATACAGGGGGATGGACTATGGCTACACCTTC. Its protein product is CASSKYRGMDYGYTF.

The genes are TRBV28 and TRBJ2-3; D not resolved. Germline loops: CDR1 MDHEN, CDR2 SYDVKM. The CDR3 has 13 amino acids. Trimming took 1 base from V and 4 from J, leaving 6 bases between them. The CDR3 nucleotides are TGTGCCAGCAGTTTATCCCGTCCAGATACGCAGTATTTT. Its translation: CASSLSRPDTQYF.

The CDR3 bases are TGCGCCAGCAGCCTGAACTTCCTGGAGCAGGGTGCAACGGGCACAGATACGCAGTATTTT. Translated, it gives CASSLNFLEQGATGTDTQYF. The chain couples TRBV5-1 to TRBJ2-3; D might be TRBD1 (5 bases). Germline CDR1 SGHRS, CDR2 YFSETQ. The CDR3 contains 20 residues. V was clipped by 4 bases and J by 1 base, with 28 bases between them. Full variable domain (outside the CDR3, taken from reference TRBV5-1 and TRBJ2-3): KAGVTQTPRYLIKTRGQQVTLSCSPISGHRSVSWYQQTPGQGLQFLFEYFSETQRNKGNFPGRFSGRQFSNSRSEMNVSTLELGDSALYLCASSLNFLEQGATGTDTQYFGPGTRLTVL.